The sample holds a few counts of the clone carrying this T cell receptor (beta chain). Its cognate antigen is unknown. The sample originates from a study of OX40 agonist ivuxolimab in advanced cancers. Study context: Eligibility admitted prior anti-PD-1, anti-PD-L1 or anti-CTLA-4 therapy; around 42% had some. Partial responses were recorded for three patients, including one with hepatocellular carcinoma and two with cutaneous melanoma.

Assay used: immunoSEQ multiplex PCR; TCRdb lists only in-frame clones, some missing. Of under 100,000 clones in the sample, more than 80% were seen once. The study's findings and limits: CD4+ and CD8+ blood T cells expanded clonally by week 6 at 0.1 to 3.0 mg/kg.

Germline-derived CDR1 and CDR2 are SGHRS and YFSETQ. After removal of 3 bases from V and 4 bases from J, the junction contained 4 bases not matched to a gene. This CDR3 comprises 14 residues. V and J are TRBV5-1 and TRBJ1-2, with 9 bases matching TRBD1. The source was CD4+ or CD8+ T cells sorted from blood, collected in a trial of the OX40 agonist ivuxolimab. This TCR came from an adult with an advanced solid tumor such as melanoma, head and neck, liver or kidney cancer. In DNA form, the CDR3 reads TGCGCCAGCAGCTCGATACAGGGGGCCTATGGCTACACCTTC. This encodes CASSSIQGAYGYTF.